A selection of T cell receptor beta chains follows, all from one sample in a study of cytomegalovirus exposure and HLA in healthy donors. Measured with immunoSEQ multiplex PCR; TCRdb has only the in-frame clones, and not every one. This sample carries 150,000 to 200,000 clones, more than 65% of them seen once, and the ten largest clones take approximately 6%. The source material was PBMCs. Source of these receptors: a woman in her 30s in good health and CMV-seropositive. The CDR3 runs from the conserved cysteine through the conserved F or W. D genes are given only for firm matches. Size is omitted from some rows. Given values are once, few, many or a class for expanded clones.

v_gene: TRBV7-7
d_gene: .
abundance: .
j_gene: TRBJ2-2
CDR3aa: CASSGGLGELFF
CDR3nt: TGTGCTAGCTCCGGGGGTCTCGGGGAGCTGTTTTTT

v_gene: TRBV6-5
d_gene: TRBD1
abundance: .
j_gene: TRBJ2-7
CDR3aa: CASSYLSRDSYEQYF
CDR3nt: TGTGCCAGCAGTTACCTTTCCCGGGACAGCTACGAGCAGTACTTC

v_gene: TRBV28
d_gene: .
abundance: .
j_gene: TRBJ1-5
CDR3aa: CASSSSTGNQPQHF
CDR3nt: TGTGCCAGCAGTTCCTCGACAGGTAATCAGCCCCAGCATTTT

v_gene: TRBV6-6
d_gene: TRBD1
abundance: .
j_gene: TRBJ2-1
CDR3aa: CASRENRDRAGNEQFF
CDR3nt: TGTGCCAGCAGAGAAAACCGGGACAGGGCGGGCAATGAGCAGTTCTTC

v_gene: TRBV2
d_gene: TRBD1
abundance: few
j_gene: TRBJ1-5
CDR3aa: CASNADRGLGNQPQHF
CDR3nt: TGTGCCAGCAATGCGGACAGGGGTCTTGGCAATCAGCCCCAGCATTTT

v_gene: TRBV4-3
d_gene: TRBD2
abundance: .
j_gene: TRBJ2-2
CDR3aa: CASSQVGRLAGGYFGELFF
CDR3nt: TGCGCCAGCAGCCAAGTCGGAAGACTAGCGGGGGGGTATTTCGGGGAGCTGTTTTTT

v_gene: TRBV15
d_gene: .
abundance: once
j_gene: TRBJ1-2
CDR3aa: CATSRDTTGMAGYTF
CDR3nt: TGTGCCACCAGCAGAGACACCACAGGGATGGCCGGCTACACCTTC

v_gene: TRBV7-6
d_gene: TRBD2
abundance: .
j_gene: TRBJ2-5
CDR3aa: CASSLTSGALAETQYF
CDR3nt: TGTGCCAGCAGCTTGACTAGCGGGGCCTTAGCAGAGACCCAGTACTTC

v_gene: TRBV5-1
d_gene: TRBD1
abundance: .
j_gene: TRBJ2-6
CDR3aa: CASSPLPPGQGSGANVLTF
CDR3nt: TGCGCCAGCAGCCCCCTCCCGCCGGGACAGGGCTCTGGGGCCAACGTCCTGACTTTC

v_gene: TRBV27
d_gene: .
abundance: .
j_gene: TRBJ1-2
CDR3aa: CASSQTAGGGYGYTF
CDR3nt: TGTGCCAGCAGTCAGACAGCCGGCGGGGGCTATGGCTACACCTTC

v_gene: TRBV15
d_gene: TRBD2
abundance: few
j_gene: TRBJ2-7
CDR3aa: CATSRDRPGTSGYEQYF
CDR3nt: TGTGCCACCAGCAGAGATAGGCCCGGGACTAGCGGCTACGAGCAGTACTTC

v_gene: TRBV5-1
d_gene: .
abundance: .
j_gene: TRBJ2-3
CDR3aa: CASRSYTDTQYF
CDR3nt: TGCGCCAGCCGCTCTTACACAGATACGCAGTATTTT

v_gene: TRBV28
d_gene: .
abundance: .
j_gene: TRBJ2-7
CDR3aa: CASSQPTVTYEQYF
CDR3nt: TGTGCCAGCAGTCAGCCGACAGTAACGTACGAGCAGTACTTC

v_gene: TRBV29-1
d_gene: .
abundance: .
j_gene: TRBJ2-1
CDR3aa: CSVARGSYNEQFF
CDR3nt: TGCAGCGTTGCTCGGGGCTCCTACAATGAGCAGTTCTTC

v_gene: TRBV7-2
d_gene: .
abundance: .
j_gene: TRBJ2-7
CDR3aa: CASSLAGHPSSYEQYF
CDR3nt: TGTGCCAGCAGCTTAGCGGGACATCCCAGCTCCTACGAGCAGTACTTC

v_gene: TRBV6-4
d_gene: TRBD1
abundance: .
j_gene: TRBJ1-1
CDR3aa: CASSERTGIMNTEAFF
CDR3nt: TGTGCCAGCAGTGAAAGGACAGGGATCATGAACACTGAAGCTTTCTTT

v_gene: TRBV11-3
d_gene: .
abundance: .
j_gene: TRBJ2-5
CDR3aa: CASSLKLTGNGETQYF
CDR3nt: TGTGCCAGCAGCTTAAAACTTACGGGGAACGGAGAGACCCAGTACTTC

v_gene: TRBV9
d_gene: TRBD2
abundance: .
j_gene: TRBJ2-7
CDR3aa: CASSVVASGAYEQYF
CDR3nt: TGTGCCAGCAGCGTAGTGGCTAGCGGGGCCTACGAGCAGTACTTC

v_gene: TRBV6-1
d_gene: TRBD1
abundance: few
j_gene: TRBJ2-7
CDR3aa: CASSESVGQDYYEQYF
CDR3nt: TGTGCCAGCAGTGAATCGGTGGGACAGGACTACTACGAGCAGTACTTC

v_gene: TRBV6-6
d_gene: .
abundance: .
j_gene: TRBJ2-7
CDR3aa: CASSYQDSPYEQYF
CDR3nt: TGTGCCAGCAGTTACCAGGACAGTCCCTACGAGCAGTACTTC

v_gene: TRBV12-5
d_gene: .
abundance: .
j_gene: TRBJ1-1
CDR3aa: CASGLGGGTEAFF
CDR3nt: TGTGCTAGTGGTCTCGGGGGTGGCACTGAAGCTTTCTTT

v_gene: TRBV6-5
d_gene: TRBD1
abundance: .
j_gene: TRBJ2-2
CDR3aa: CASSSRTGNGELFF
CDR3nt: TGTGCCAGCAGTTCGCGGACAGGGAACGGGGAGCTGTTTTTT

v_gene: TRBV28
d_gene: TRBD2
abundance: .
j_gene: TRBJ2-1
CDR3aa: CASSLSGLAGGPNEQFF
CDR3nt: TGTGCCAGCAGTTTATCCGGACTAGCGGGAGGGCCTAATGAGCAGTTCTTC

v_gene: TRBV27
d_gene: TRBD2
abundance: .
j_gene: TRBJ2-7
CDR3aa: CASSSSGMGNYEQYF
CDR3nt: TGTGCCAGCAGTTCTAGCGGGATGGGGAACTACGAGCAGTACTTC

v_gene: TRBV11-2
d_gene: .
abundance: .
j_gene: TRBJ1-4
CDR3aa: CASSLGPIPIF
CDR3nt: TGTGCCAGCAGCTTAGGGCCGATCCCCATTTTT

v_gene: TRBV28
d_gene: TRBD1
abundance: .
j_gene: TRBJ2-7
CDR3aa: CASSLWGQGVGGEQYF
CDR3nt: TGTGCCAGCAGTTTATGGGGACAGGGGGTAGGAGGCGAGCAGTACTTC

v_gene: TRBV6-6
d_gene: .
abundance: .
j_gene: TRBJ2-7
CDR3aa: CASSYSLGLDATKQYF
CDR3nt: TGTGCCAGCAGTTACTCCCTTGGGCTCGACGCTACGAAGCAGTACTTC

v_gene: TRBV25-1
d_gene: .
abundance: .
j_gene: TRBJ1-6
CDR3aa: CASSGRTGSSYNSPLHF
CDR3nt: TGTGCCAGCAGTGGAAGGACGGGGAGCTCCTATAATTCACCCCTCCACTTT

v_gene: TRBV28
d_gene: .
abundance: .
j_gene: TRBJ2-3
CDR3aa: CASSFQDTTDTQYF
CDR3nt: TGTGCCAGCAGTTTTCAGGACACCACAGATACGCAGTATTTT

v_gene: TRBV29-1
d_gene: TRBD1
abundance: .
j_gene: TRBJ1-1
CDR3aa: CSATEGQRNTEAFF
CDR3nt: TGCAGCGCAACTGAGGGACAGAGGAACACTGAAGCTTTCTTT

v_gene: TRBV4-2
d_gene: TRBD1
abundance: .
j_gene: TRBJ1-2
CDR3aa: CASSQDGQGVGYTF
CDR3nt: TGTGCCAGCAGCCAAGATGGACAGGGAGTAGGCTACACCTTC

v_gene: TRBV6-6
d_gene: TRBD1
abundance: .
j_gene: TRBJ1-1
CDR3aa: CASIPQGAGTEAFF
CDR3nt: TGTGCCAGCATACCACAGGGGGCAGGCACTGAAGCTTTCTTT

v_gene: TRBV2
d_gene: .
abundance: .
j_gene: TRBJ1-1
CDR3aa: CASRYKNTEAFF
CDR3nt: TGTGCCAGCAGATACAAGAACACTGAAGCTTTCTTT

v_gene: TRBV5-1
d_gene: TRBD2
abundance: .
j_gene: TRBJ2-5
CDR3aa: CASSLFGGASETQYF
CDR3nt: TGCGCCAGCAGCTTGTTCGGGGGGGCCTCAGAGACCCAGTACTTC

v_gene: TRBV9
d_gene: .
abundance: few
j_gene: TRBJ2-1
CDR3aa: CASSVGASTEQFF
CDR3nt: TGTGCCAGCAGCGTAGGGGCTAGCACTGAGCAGTTCTTC

v_gene: TRBV5-1
d_gene: .
abundance: .
j_gene: TRBJ1-2
CDR3aa: CASSPYLLGQGYTF
CDR3nt: TGCGCCAGCAGCCCCTATCTCCTTGGGCAAGGCTACACCTTC